A single sample gave rise to the 26 T cell receptor beta chains below, sequenced in a study of T cell changes during pregnancy in multiple sclerosis. Profiled with immunoSEQ multiplex PCR; TCRdb holds only in-frame clones, not every one. Of 65,000 to 95,000 clones detected, about 92% appear once; the ten largest clones hold just over 2.5%. Sequences were derived from peripheral blood, sampled after pregnancy. Every receptor here comes from a female donor in good health, enrolled as a control in a pregnancy study.

This chain joins TRBV5-4 and TRBJ1-1, with TRBD1 identical over 9 bases. Germline loops: CDR1 SGHNT, CDR2 YYREEE (reference sequence). CDR3 size: 13 residues. Trimming cost V 0 bases and J 9 bases; bases outside gene matches: 3. CDR3 sequence: CASSLGGQGKAFF. CDR3 bases: TGTGCCAGCAGCTTGGGAGGACAGGGGAAAGCTTTCTTT.

The chain combines TRBV7-9 with TRBJ1-1, with D hard to call. Germline CDR1 SEHNR, CDR2 FQNEAQ (reference sequence). The CDR3 loop spans 14 amino acids. Trimming took off 5 bases at V and 2 bases at J, with 12 bases between the two ends. Here the CDR3 DNA reads TGTGCCAGCAGCCAGGACTGGGTAAACACTGAAGCTTTCTTT. Its translation: CASSQDWVNTEAFF. Based on the CDR3 plus reference TRBV7-9 and TRBJ1-1, the full variable domain is DTGVSQNPRHKITKRGQNVTFRCDPISEHNRLYWYRQTLGQGPEFLTYFQNEAQLEKSRLLSDRFSAERPKGSFSTLEIQRTEQGDSAMYLCASSQDWVNTEAFFGQGTRLTVV.

This sequence joins TRBV25-1 and TRBJ1-5; weak D call: TRBD1 (5 bases). V lost 5 bases and J 9 bases, leaving 17 bases between the germline ends. Germline assignment: CDR1 MGHDK and CDR2 SYGVNS. The CDR3 consists of 14 residues. The CDR3 reads CASSPLGGGGPQHF. CDR3 sequence (DNA): TGTGCCAGCAGTCCCCTCGGGGGGGGAGGGCCCCAGCATTTT.

This chain links TRBV7-9 with TRBJ2-7; 9 bases line up with TRBD1. This CDR3 contains 15 residues. The germline gives CDR1 SEHNR, CDR2 FQNEAQ (reference sequence). Trimming at V came to 5 bases and at J to 5 bases, leaving 10 bases not matched to a gene. CDR3 DNA sequence: TGTGCCAGCAGCCCTAAGGACAGGGGACTACACGAGCAGTACTTC. Amino acid sequence: CASSPKDRGLHEQYF.

The table lists this clone with a few counts. CDR3 nucleotides: TGTGCCTTCAAAAGGGGTGAAGCTTTCTTT. Amino acid sequence: CAFKRGEAFF. This chain links TRBV30 with TRBJ1-1; maybe TRBD1 (5 bases). Germline V gene data show CDR1 as GTSNPN and CDR2 as SVGIG (reference sequence). The CDR3 loop spans 10 amino acids. Between the trimmed V and J ends, which lost 7 bases and 7 bases, there was a span of 10 bases.

The chain couples TRBV7-2 to TRBJ2-4; D call uncertain. V was clipped by 1 base and J by 3 bases, with 13 bases between them. This CDR3 region has 16 residues. Germline V lookup: CDR1 SGHTA, CDR2 FQGNSA. The CDR3 sequence: CASSLGDSLGKNIQYF. The CDR3 bases are TGTGCCAGCAGCTTAGGTGACTCTCTCGGCAAAAACATTCAGTACTTC. Using reference TRBV7-2 and TRBJ2-4 for the parts outside the CDR3, the full variable domain is GAGVSQSPSNKVTEKGKDVELRCDPISGHTALYWYRQSLGQGLEFLIYFQGNSAPDKSGLPSDRFSAERTGGSVSTLTIQRTQQEDSAVYLCASSLGDSLGKNIQYFGAGTRLSVL.

The chain employs TRBV6-5 and TRBJ2-7; D might be TRBD2 (6 bases). Germline V gives CDR1 MNHEY, CDR2 SVGAGI. This CDR3 has 16 amino acids. V dropped 0 bases and J dropped 4 bases, with 16 bases sitting between them. The CDR3, as DNA: TGTGCCAGCAGTTACTCGAGCCCGAGGCGGGGATACGAGCAGTACTTC. It translates to CASSYSSPRRGYEQYF.

The rearrangement links TRBV18 to TRBJ2-5; D is undetermined. CDR1 and CDR2 (germline): KGHSH, LQKENI. This CDR3 is 12 amino acids long. V dropped 3 bases and J dropped 1 base, with 3 bases sitting between them. CDR3 nucleotides: TGTGCCAGCTCACCGAGCCAAGAGACCCAGTACTTC. Protein: CASSPSQETQYF.

The chain is built from TRBV7-8 and TRBJ1-1; D remains ambiguous. This CDR3 is built from 14 residues. V was shortened by 0 bases and J by 4 bases, with 9 bases between the two germline ends. Per the germline V gene, CDR1 is SGHVS and CDR2 is FQNEAQ. CDR3 sequence (DNA): TGTGCCAGCAGCTTAGCGTTTGAGGGCACTGAAGCTTTCTTT. Protein product: CASSLAFEGTEAFF.

The chain links TRBV4-3 to TRBJ1-4; unclear D gene. CDR3 length equals 16 residues. The V end lost 1 base, the J end lost 0 bases, and 9 bases lay between the germline ends. Looked up from germline, CDR1 is LGHNA and CDR2 is YSLEER. DNA of the CDR3: TGCGCCAGCAGCCAAGGAGGGATTGCAACTAATGAAAAACTGTTTTTT. As protein: CASSQGGIATNEKLFF.

The chain recombines TRBV4-1 with TRBJ1-3; weak D call: TRBD1 (6 bases). Trimming removed 0 bases from V and 0 bases from J, with 12 bases in between. The CDR3 spans 17 residues. From germline, CDR1 is MGHRA and CDR2 YSYEKL. CDR3 coding DNA: TGCGCCAGCAGCCAAGAAGGACAGCCGAACTCTGGAAACACCATATATTTT. Its protein is CASSQEGQPNSGNTIYF.

This clone was picked up one time. The CDR3 sequence: CATSGGLYTGELFF. The CDR3 DNA is TGTGCCACCAGCGGAGGACTCTACACCGGGGAGCTGTTTTTT. The V and J genes are TRBV15 and TRBJ2-2, with D maybe TRBD2 (5 bases). This CDR3 has 14 amino acids. Between the trimmed V and J ends, which lost 5 bases and 3 bases, there was a span of 10 bases. The germline V gene has CDR1 LNHNV and CDR2 YYDKDF (reference sequence).

The chain couples TRBV6-6 to TRBJ1-3, with 7 bases that match TRBD1. V shed 7 bases and J 3 bases; nucleotides not matched to a gene: 6. CDR1 and CDR2 from the germline V gene are MNHNY and SVGAGI (reference sequence). The CDR3 is made up of 14 amino acids. The CDR3 DNA reads TGTGCCAGCAAGGGGACAGTCGGTGGAAACACCATATATTTT. Translating gives CASKGTVGGNTIYF.

The rearrangement joins TRBV7-6 to TRBJ1-4, with TRBD1 matching 11 bases. The CDR3 loop spans 16 amino acids. With V trimmed by 5 bases and J by 8 bases, 10 bases remained unmatched. Germline V gene lookup returns CDR1 SGHVS and CDR2 FNYEAQ. The CDR3 region has the DNA TGTGCCAGCAGCCGAGGACAGGGGGCGGCTGGGGAAAAACTGTTTTTT. This encodes CASSRGQGAAGEKLFF.

The V and J genes are TRBV4-3 and TRBJ2-2, with D possibly being TRBD2 (6 bases). The germline V gene encodes CDR1 LGHNA and CDR2 YSLEER. The CDR3 is 15 residues long. V lost 0 bases and J lost 1, with 6 bases in between. CDR3 coding DNA: TGCGCCAGCAGCCAAGAAGCGGGGAACACCGGGGAGCTGTTTTTT. This sequence encodes CASSQEAGNTGELFF.

This rearrangement joins TRBV27 to TRBJ2-2; 8 nucleotides align to TRBD2. This CDR3 has 13 residues. Germline V gene sequence: CDR1 MNHEY, CDR2 SMNVEV (reference sequence). The junction had 3 bases not matched to a gene; V was cut back by 6 bases and J by 6 bases. CDR3 in amino acids: CASSRTSPGELFF. The CDR3 nucleotides read TGTGCCAGCAGCCGGACTAGCCCCGGGGAGCTGTTTTTT.

The V gene is TRBV5-5, the J gene TRBJ1-4; D gene uncertain. Germline V gene data show CDR1 as SGHKS and CDR2 as YYEKEE (reference sequence). There are 14 residues in the CDR3. Trimming took 0 bases from V and 5 from J, leaving 8 bases between them. This chain's CDR3 is CASSLGAFNEKLFF. The CDR3 DNA follows: TGTGCCAGCAGCTTGGGGGCCTTCAATGAAAAACTGTTTTTT.

The rearrangement joins TRBV27 to TRBJ1-4; 9 bases line up with TRBD1. This CDR3 comprises 14 residues. CDR1 and CDR2 from the germline V gene are MNHEY and SMNVEV (reference sequence). Trimming removed 5 bases from V and 8 bases from J; junction bases left unmatched: 6. DNA of the CDR3: TGTGCCAGCAGTAGGGACAGGGAACACGAAAAACTGTTTTTT. It is translated as CASSRDREHEKLFF.

J is TRBJ2-4 and V is TRBV6-1; TRBD2 is a possible D gene (6 bases). V lost 3 bases and J lost 0, with 6 bases in between. CDR3 length: 14 residues. Germline loops: CDR1 MNHNS, CDR2 SASEGT. The chain's CDR3 is CASSDGGAKNIQYF. The DNA for the CDR3 is TGTGCCAGCAGTGACGGGGGAGCCAAAAACATTCAGTACTTC.

V and J are TRBV7-2 and TRBJ2-5; TRBD2 matches at 8 bases. The CDR3 loop spans 15 amino acids. J was trimmed by 4 bases and V by 1 base; bases with no gene match: 5. Germline CDR1 and CDR2: SGHTA and FQGNSA. The CDR3 coding sequence is TGTGCCAGCAGCTTAGGTAGCGCGGGGGGAGAGACCCAGTACTTC. Amino acids: CASSLGSAGGETQYF.

The rearrangement uses TRBV7-2 and TRBJ1-1, with D unclear. From germline, CDR1 is SGHTA and CDR2 FQGNSA. CDR3 length: 13 residues. Trimming took off 5 bases at V and 4 bases at J, with 11 bases between the two ends. CDR3 amino acids: CASSTKPGTEAFF. In nucleotides, the CDR3 is TGTGCCAGCAGCACAAAACCGGGCACTGAAGCTTTCTTT.

The chain is built from TRBV28 and TRBJ2-3; D uncertain. Trimming left V 8 bases short and J 2 bases short, with 5 bases between. The CDR3 sequence is 11 residues long. Germline CDR1 reads MDHEN; CDR2 reads SYDVKM. The CDR3 loop is CASVLTDTQYF. For the CDR3, the DNA is TGTGCCAGCGTACTCACAGATACGCAGTATTTT.

The chain has TRBV19 and TRBJ2-1, with a tentative D call TRBD2 (6 bases). Germline V CDR1 and CDR2: LNHDA, SQIVND (reference sequence). The CDR3 loop spans 14 amino acids. Trimming took off 5 bases at V and 7 bases at J, with 15 bases between the two ends. CDR3 coding DNA: TGTGCCAGTAGTTTTGGGCCCCGGGGGAATGAGCAGTTCTTC. Its protein product is CASSFGPRGNEQFF. The full variable domain, completed using reference TRBV19 and TRBJ2-1, is DGGITQSPKYLFRKEGQNVTLSCEQNLNHDAMYWYRQDPGQGLRLIYYSQIVNDFQKGDIAEGYSVSREKKESFPLTVTSAQKNPTAFYLCASSFGPRGNEQFFGPGTRLTVL.

The chain carries TRBV6-5 and TRBJ1-4, with no clear D. CDR1 and CDR2 (germline): MNHEY, SVGAGI. Deletions cut 5 bases from V and 6 bases from J, with 13 bases between. The CDR3 has 14 amino acids. The CDR3 spells CASSPNVLDEKLFF. The CDR3 nucleotides read TGTGCCAGCAGTCCTAATGTACTTGATGAAAAACTGTTTTTT.

V usage is TRBV19 and J usage is TRBJ2-5; D is possibly TRBD2 (6 bases). The DNA end is a closer match to TRBJ2-7, so the J assignment may be wrong. The germline V gene encodes CDR1 LNHDA and CDR2 SQIVND (reference sequence). This CDR3 has 14 amino acids. The CDR3 reads CASSPHGGGYEQYF. Written as DNA, the CDR3 is TGTGCCAGTAGTCCCCATGGGGGAGGCTACGAGCAGTACTTC.

The gene calls are TRBV5-1 and TRBJ1-3; D remains unclear. Germline-derived CDR1 and CDR2 are SGHRS and YFSETQ. The length of the CDR3 is 14 residues. Between the trimmed V and J ends, which lost 0 bases and 2 bases, there was a span of 6 bases. The CDR3 loop is CASSLGEAGNTIYF. The CDR3 nucleotides read TGCGCCAGCAGCTTGGGAGAGGCTGGAAACACCATATATTTT. Drawing the rest from reference TRBV5-1 and TRBJ1-3, the complete variable domain is KAGVTQTPRYLIKTRGQQVTLSCSPISGHRSVSWYQQTPGQGLQFLFEYFSETQRNKGNFPGRFSGRQFSNSRSEMNVSTLELGDSALYLCASSLGEAGNTIYFGEGSWLTVV.